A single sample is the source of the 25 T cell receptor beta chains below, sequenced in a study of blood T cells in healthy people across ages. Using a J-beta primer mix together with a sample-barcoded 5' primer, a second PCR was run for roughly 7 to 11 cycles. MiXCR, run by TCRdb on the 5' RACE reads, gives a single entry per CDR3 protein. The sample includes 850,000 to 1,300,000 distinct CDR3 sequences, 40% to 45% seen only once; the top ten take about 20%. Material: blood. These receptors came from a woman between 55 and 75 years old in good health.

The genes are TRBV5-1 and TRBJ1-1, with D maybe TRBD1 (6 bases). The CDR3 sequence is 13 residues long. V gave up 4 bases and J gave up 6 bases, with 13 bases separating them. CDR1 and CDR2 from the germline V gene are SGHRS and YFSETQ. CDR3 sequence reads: CASSQGSRAEAFF. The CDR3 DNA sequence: TGCGCCAGCAGCCAGGGGAGTAGGGCTGAAGCTTTCTTT. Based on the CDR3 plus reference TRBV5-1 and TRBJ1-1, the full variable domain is KAGVTQTPRYLIKTRGQQVTLSCSPISGHRSVSWYQQTPGQGLQFLFEYFSETQRNKGNFPGRFSGRQFSNSRSEMNVSTLELGDSALYLCASSQGSRAEAFFGQGTRLTVV.

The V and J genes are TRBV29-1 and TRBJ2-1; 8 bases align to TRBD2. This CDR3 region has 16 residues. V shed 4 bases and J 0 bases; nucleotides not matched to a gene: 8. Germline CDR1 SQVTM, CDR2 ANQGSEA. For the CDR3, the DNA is TGCAGCGTTGCCCTATCCGGGAGGGCCTCCTACAATGAGCAGTTCTTC. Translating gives CSVALSGRASYNEQFF.

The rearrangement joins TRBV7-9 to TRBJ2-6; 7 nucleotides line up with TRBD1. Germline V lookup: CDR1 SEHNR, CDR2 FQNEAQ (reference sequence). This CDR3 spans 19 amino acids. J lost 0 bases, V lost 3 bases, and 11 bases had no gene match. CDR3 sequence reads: CASSFPSGQSLSGANVLTF. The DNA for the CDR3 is TGTGCCAGCAGCTTCCCCTCGGGACAGAGCCTCTCTGGGGCCAACGTCCTGACTTTC.

The CDR3 bases are TGCAGCGTGGGGGGTTTTGGAAACACCATATATTTT. This encodes CSVGGFGNTIYF. The chain has TRBV29-1 and TRBJ1-3; D possibly corresponds to TRBD1 (5 bases). Between the trimmed V and J ends, which lost 6 bases and 3 bases, there was a span of 9 bases. In germline, CDR1 is SQVTM, CDR2 ANQGSEA. The CDR3 length is 12 residues.

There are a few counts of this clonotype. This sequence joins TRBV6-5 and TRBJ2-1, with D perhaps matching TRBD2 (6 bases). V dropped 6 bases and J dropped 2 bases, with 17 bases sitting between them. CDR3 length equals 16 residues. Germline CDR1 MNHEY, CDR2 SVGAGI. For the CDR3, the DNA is TGTGCCAGCAGCCCTTCTGGGACTCTTCCCTACAATGAGCAGTTCTTC. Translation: CASSPSGTLPYNEQFF.

CDR3 sequence (DNA): TGTGCCAGCACTCCGCACTCCGGGGCCAACGTCCTGACTTTC. Its protein is CASTPHSGANVLTF. The chain links TRBV27 to TRBJ2-6; D is undetermined. The CDR3 runs to 14 residues. The germline V and J ends were trimmed by 7 bases and 4 bases, with 11 bases remaining between them. CDR1 and CDR2 from the germline V gene are MNHEY and SMNVEV (reference sequence).

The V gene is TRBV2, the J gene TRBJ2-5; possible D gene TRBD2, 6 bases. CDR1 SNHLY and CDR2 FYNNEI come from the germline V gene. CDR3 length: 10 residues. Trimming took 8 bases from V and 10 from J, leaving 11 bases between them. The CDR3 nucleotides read TGTGCCAGCCTGGCGGGGTTCCAGTACTTC. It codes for CASLAGFQYF. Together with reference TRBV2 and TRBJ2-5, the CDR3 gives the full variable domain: EPEVTQTPSHQVTQMGQEVILRCVPISNHLYFYWYRQILGQKVEFLVSFYNNEISEKSEIFDDQFSVERPDGSNFTLKIRSTKLEDSAMYFCASLAGFQYFGPGTRLLVL.

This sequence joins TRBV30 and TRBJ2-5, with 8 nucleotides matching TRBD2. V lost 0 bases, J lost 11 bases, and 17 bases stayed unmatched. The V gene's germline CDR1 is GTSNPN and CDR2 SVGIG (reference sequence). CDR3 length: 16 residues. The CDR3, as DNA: TGTGCCTGGAGTGTACTGACGGGAGGGCTTTACAATGAGCAGTACTTC. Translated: CAWSVLTGGLYNEQYF. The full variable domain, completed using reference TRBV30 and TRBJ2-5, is SQTIHQWPATLVQPVGSPLSLECTVEGTSNPNLYWYRQAAGRGLQLLFYSVGIGQISSEVPQNLSASRPQDRQFILSSKKLLLSDSGFYLCAWSVLTGGLYNEQYFGPGTRLLVL.

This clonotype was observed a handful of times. The DNA for the CDR3 is TGTGCCACCAGTCCGAGGAAGATTCTGGTCGATACGCAGTATTTT. This encodes CATSPRKILVDTQYF. The chain links TRBV15 to TRBJ2-3; D uncertain. The CDR3 runs 15 residues. Germline V gene data show CDR1 as LNHNV and CDR2 as YYDKDF (reference sequence). Trimming took off 6 bases at V and 6 bases at J, with 19 bases between the two ends.

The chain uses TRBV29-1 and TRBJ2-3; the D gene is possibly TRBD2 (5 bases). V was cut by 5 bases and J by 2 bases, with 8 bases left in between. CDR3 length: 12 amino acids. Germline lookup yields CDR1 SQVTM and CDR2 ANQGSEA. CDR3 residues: CSVWEYTDTQYF. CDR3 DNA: TGCAGCGTTTGGGAGTACACAGATACGCAGTATTTT.

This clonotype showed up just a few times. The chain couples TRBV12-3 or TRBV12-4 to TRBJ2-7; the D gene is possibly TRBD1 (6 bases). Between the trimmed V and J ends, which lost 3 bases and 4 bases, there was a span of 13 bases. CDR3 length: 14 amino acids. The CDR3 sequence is CASSFSGQHYEQYF. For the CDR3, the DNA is TGTGCCAGCAGTTTTAGTGGACAGCATTACGAGCAGTACTTC.

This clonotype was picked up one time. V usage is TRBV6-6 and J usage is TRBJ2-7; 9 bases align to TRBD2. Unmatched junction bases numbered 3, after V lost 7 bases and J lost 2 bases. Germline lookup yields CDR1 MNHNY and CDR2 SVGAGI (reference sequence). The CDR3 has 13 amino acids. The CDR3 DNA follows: TGTGCCAGCATGGGCGGGGGGGCCTACGAGCAGTACTTC. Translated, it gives CASMGGGAYEQYF.

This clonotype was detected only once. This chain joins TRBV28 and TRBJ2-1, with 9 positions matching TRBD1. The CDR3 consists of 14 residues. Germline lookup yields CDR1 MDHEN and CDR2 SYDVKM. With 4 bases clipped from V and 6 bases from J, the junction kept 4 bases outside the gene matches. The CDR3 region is CASSSRGQGNEQFF. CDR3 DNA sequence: TGTGCCAGCAGTTCACGGGGACAGGGCAATGAGCAGTTCTTC.

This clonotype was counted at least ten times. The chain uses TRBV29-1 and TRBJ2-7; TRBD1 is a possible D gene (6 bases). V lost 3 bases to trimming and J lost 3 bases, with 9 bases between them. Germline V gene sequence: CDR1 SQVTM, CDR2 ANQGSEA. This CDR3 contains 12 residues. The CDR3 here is CSVEDSGYEQYF. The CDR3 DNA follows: TGCAGCGTTGAGGACAGTGGCTACGAGCAGTACTTC.

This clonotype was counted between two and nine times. The CDR3 region is CASSLRPGTSGTWIEQFF. The CDR3 DNA reads TGTGCCAGCAGCTTGCGGCCCGGGACTAGCGGGACGTGGATTGAGCAGTTCTTC. The chain is built from TRBV7-9 and TRBJ2-1, with 13 positions matching TRBD2. The CDR3 loop spans 18 amino acids. V trimming: 3 bases; J trimming: 9 bases; junction bases outside the gene matches: 14. Germline CDR1 reads SEHNR; CDR2 reads FQNEAQ (reference sequence).

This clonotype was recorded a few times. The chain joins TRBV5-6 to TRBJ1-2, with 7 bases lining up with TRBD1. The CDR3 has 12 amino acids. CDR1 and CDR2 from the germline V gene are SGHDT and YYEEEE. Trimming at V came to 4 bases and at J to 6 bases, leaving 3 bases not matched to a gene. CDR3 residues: CASSPGQDGYTF. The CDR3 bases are TGTGCCAGCAGCCCCGGACAGGATGGCTACACCTTC.

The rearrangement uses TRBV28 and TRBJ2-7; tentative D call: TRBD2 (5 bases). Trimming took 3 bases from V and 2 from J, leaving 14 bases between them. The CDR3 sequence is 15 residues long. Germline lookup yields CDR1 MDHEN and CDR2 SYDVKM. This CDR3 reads CASSLIGVRAYEQYF. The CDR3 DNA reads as TGTGCCAGCAGTTTGATCGGGGTTCGAGCCTACGAGCAGTACTTC. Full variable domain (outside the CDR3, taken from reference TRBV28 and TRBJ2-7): DVKVTQSSRYLVKRTGEKVFLECVQDMDHENMFWYRQDPGLGLRLIYFSYDVKMKEKGDIPEGYSVSREKKERFSLILESASTNQTSMYLCASSLIGVRAYEQYFGPGTRLTVT.

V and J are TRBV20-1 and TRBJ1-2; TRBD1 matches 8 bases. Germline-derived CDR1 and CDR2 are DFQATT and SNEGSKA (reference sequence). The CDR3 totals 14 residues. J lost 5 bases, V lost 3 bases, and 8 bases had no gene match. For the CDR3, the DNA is TGCAGTGCTAGTCGAGATACAGGGGGATATGGCTACACCTTC. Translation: CSASRDTGGYGYTF.

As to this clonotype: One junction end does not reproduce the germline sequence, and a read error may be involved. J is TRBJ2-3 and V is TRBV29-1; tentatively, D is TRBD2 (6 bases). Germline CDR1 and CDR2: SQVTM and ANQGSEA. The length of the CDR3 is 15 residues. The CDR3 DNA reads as TGCAGCGTGGAAGGGACTTTCGAGGCGGGAGATACGCAGTATTTT. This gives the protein CSVEGTFEAGDTQYF.

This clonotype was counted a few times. DNA of the CDR3: TGTGCCAGCAGTGAATACCTAGCGGGAGGTTATGAGCAGTTCTTC. Amino acid sequence: CASSEYLAGGYEQFF. V and J are TRBV6-1 and TRBJ2-1, with TRBD2 matching over 11 bases. Per germline, CDR1 MNHNS and CDR2 SASEGT. V shed 2 bases and J 8 bases; nucleotides not matched to a gene: 5. The CDR3 extends over 15 amino acids.

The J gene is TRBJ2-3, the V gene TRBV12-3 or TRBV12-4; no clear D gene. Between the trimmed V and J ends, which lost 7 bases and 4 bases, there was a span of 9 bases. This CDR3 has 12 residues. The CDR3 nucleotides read TGTGCCAGCACCTCTCGGGCAGATACGCAGTATTTT. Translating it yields CASTSRADTQYF.

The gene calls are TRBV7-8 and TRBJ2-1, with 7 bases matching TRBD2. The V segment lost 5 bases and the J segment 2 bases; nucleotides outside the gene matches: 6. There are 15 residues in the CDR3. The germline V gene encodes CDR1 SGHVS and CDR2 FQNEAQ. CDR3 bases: TGTGCCAGCAGCCCGCGGGACTACCCCTACAATGAGCAGTTCTTC. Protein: CASSPRDYPYNEQFF.

The CDR3 spells CASSLALRGGGDIQYF. The DNA of the CDR3 is TGTGCCAGCAGCCTCGCCTTGAGAGGGGGCGGGGACATTCAGTACTTC. The chain couples TRBV5-5 to TRBJ2-4; D is perhaps TRBD1 (7 bases). The CDR3 totals 16 residues. Between the trimmed V and J ends, which lost 4 bases and 8 bases, there was a span of 22 bases. Germline V gene lookup returns CDR1 SGHKS and CDR2 YYEKEE (reference sequence).

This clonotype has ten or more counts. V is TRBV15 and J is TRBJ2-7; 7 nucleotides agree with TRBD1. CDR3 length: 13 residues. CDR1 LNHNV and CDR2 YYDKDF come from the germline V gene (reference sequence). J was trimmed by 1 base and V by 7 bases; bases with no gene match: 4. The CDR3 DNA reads TGTGCCACCACCCCGGACAGGTCCTACGAGCAGTACTTC. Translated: CATTPDRSYEQYF.

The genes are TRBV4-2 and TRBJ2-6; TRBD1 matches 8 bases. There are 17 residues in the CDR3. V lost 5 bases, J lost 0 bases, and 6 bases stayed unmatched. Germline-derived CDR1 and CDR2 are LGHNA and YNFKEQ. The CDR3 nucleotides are TGTGCCAGCAGCTCCCGGACAGGGAGCTCTGGGGCCAACGTCCTGACTTTC. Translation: CASSSRTGSSGANVLTF.